A single sample gave rise to the 23 T cell receptor beta chains below, sequenced in a study of blood T cell repertoires in COVID-19. Measured with immunoSEQ multiplex PCR; TCRdb has only the in-frame clones, and not every one. The table lists some 370,000 clones, 90% of them singletons, with 6.5% in the top ten. The sequencing sample was made of peripheral blood. All receptors derive from a young man with active or convalescent COVID-19.

The rearrangement links TRBV18 to TRBJ1-4, with TRBD1 as a possible D gene (6 bases). The CDR3 is 15 residues long. The germline gives CDR1 KGHSH, CDR2 LQKENI. V lost 1 base, J lost 2 bases, and 8 bases lay in between. CDR3 amino acids: CASSPRGQTNEKLFF. In nucleotides, the CDR3 is TGTGCCAGCTCACCACGAGGACAGACTAATGAAAAACTGTTTTTT.

The rearrangement uses TRBV2 and TRBJ1-6; D is unresolved. This CDR3 has 13 amino acids. Germline loops: CDR1 SNHLY, CDR2 FYNNEI. With 4 bases removed from V and 8 bases from J, the gap between germline ends came to 9 bases. The CDR3 loop reads CASSARLDSPLHF. CDR3 DNA: TGTGCCAGCAGTGCGCGGCTCGATTCACCCCTCCACTTT.

The V gene is TRBV7-3, the J gene TRBJ1-1; D possibly corresponds to TRBD1 (5 bases). The CDR3 has 14 residues. The germline V gene encodes CDR1 SGHTA and CDR2 FQGTGA. The germline V and J ends were trimmed by 5 bases and 5 bases, with 15 bases remaining between them. The CDR3 loop reads CASSLKGVGTEAFF. In nucleotides, the CDR3 is TGTGCCAGCAGCCTAAAAGGGGTAGGGACTGAAGCTTTCTTT.

The rearrangement uses TRBV24-1 and TRBJ1-1; no clear D. Germline values: CDR1 KGHDR, CDR2 SFDVKD. The CDR3 loop spans 13 amino acids. Trimming took off 4 bases at V and 2 bases at J, with 7 bases between the two ends. The CDR3 nucleotides read TGTGCCACCAGTGACGAGAGAAACACTGAAGCTTTCTTT. Protein sequence: CATSDERNTEAFF.

This clone showed up just once. An end of the junction does not agree with germline; a read error may underlie this. The V gene is TRBV27, the J gene TRBJ2-2; 16 nucleotides align to TRBD2. The germline V gene encodes CDR1 MNHEY and CDR2 SMNVEV (reference sequence). The CDR3 has 19 residues. CDR3 residues: CASSPTGLAGGPKTGELFF. The CDR3 bases are TGTGCCAGCAGTCCCACGGGACTAGCGGGAGGGCCGAAAACCGGGGAGCTGTTTTTT.

J is TRBJ2-5 and V is TRBV11-3; 7 nucleotides agree with TRBD2. The CDR3 is 16 amino acids. Germline CDR1 reads SGHNT; CDR2 reads YENEEA. V was pared by 5 bases and J by 2 bases, with 11 bases of the junction left unmatched. CDR3 in amino acids: CASSRRNAGVQETQYF. CDR3 DNA: TGTGCCAGCAGCCGTCGAAACGCGGGAGTACAAGAGACCCAGTACTTC.

The gene calls are TRBV2 and TRBJ2-1, with a possible D match to TRBD2 (6 bases). The CDR3 is made up of 13 amino acids. Per germline, CDR1 SNHLY and CDR2 FYNNEI. The V gene lost 7 bases and the J gene lost 7 bases, with 14 bases spanning the gap. In nucleotides, the CDR3 is TGTGCCAGCAACCCGGGACTCACAAATGAGCAGTTCTTC. Amino acids: CASNPGLTNEQFF.

V usage is TRBV28 and J usage is TRBJ1-1; D not certain. Germline V lookup: CDR1 MDHEN, CDR2 SYDVKM. CDR3 length equals 13 residues. V lost 5 bases to trimming and J lost 6 bases, with 13 bases between them. Written as DNA, the CDR3 is TGTGCCAGCAGTACTCCCGGGTGGGCTGAAGCTTTCTTT. This gives the protein CASSTPGWAEAFF.

The chain combines TRBV10-3 with TRBJ1-2; TRBD1 matches at 8 bases. The germline V gene has CDR1 ENHRY and CDR2 SYGVKD. Trimming cost V 6 bases and J 2 bases; bases outside gene matches: 5. CDR3 size: 14 residues. CDR3 sequence: CAIRRGQDNYGYTF. The CDR3 DNA reads as TGTGCCATCAGGAGGGGACAGGACAACTATGGCTACACCTTC.

The chain recombines TRBV19 with TRBJ1-1, with 8 bases lining up with TRBD1. V gave up 1 base and J gave up 5 bases; unmatched junction bases: 6. Germline loops: CDR1 LNHDA, CDR2 SQIVND (reference sequence). The length of the CDR3 is 15 residues. The CDR3 spells CASSIGQGAITEAFF. The DNA of the CDR3 is TGTGCCAGTAGTATAGGGCAGGGGGCTATAACTGAAGCTTTCTTT. The full variable domain, its missing parts supplied by reference TRBV19 and TRBJ1-1, is DGGITQSPKYLFRKEGQNVTLSCEQNLNHDAMYWYRQDPGQGLRLIYYSQIVNDFQKGDIAEGYSVSREKKESFPLTVTSAQKNPTAFYLCASSIGQGAITEAFFGQGTRLTVV.

The chain joins TRBV7-3 to TRBJ1-1; no firm D call. With 2 bases removed from V and 2 bases from J, the gap between germline ends came to 6 bases. The length of the CDR3 is 13 residues. CDR1 and CDR2 from the germline V gene are SGHTA and FQGTGA. CDR3 loop: CASSLEGNTEAFF. For the CDR3, the DNA is TGTGCCAGCAGCTTAGAGGGAAACACTGAAGCTTTCTTT. Full variable domain (rest looked up from reference TRBV7-3 and TRBJ1-1): GAGVSQTPSNKVTEKGKYVELRCDPISGHTALYWYRQSLGQGPEFLIYFQGTGAADDSGLPNDRFFAVRPEGSVSTLKIQRTERGDSAVYLCASSLEGNTEAFFGQGTRLTVV.

V is TRBV11-2 and J is TRBJ2-7, with 11 bases fitting TRBD2. CDR1 is SGHAT, CDR2 FQNNGV, per germline. The V segment lost 4 bases and the J segment 2 bases; nucleotides outside the gene matches: 4. The CDR3 extends over 15 amino acids. CDR3 nucleotides: TGTGCCAGCAGCTCGGGACTAGCGGTAGCCTACGAGCAGTACTTC. Protein product: CASSSGLAVAYEQYF.

A single count supports this clone. The chain couples TRBV28 to TRBJ2-3; weak D call: TRBD2 (5 bases). The V end lost 11 bases, the J end lost 3 bases, and 12 bases lay between the germline ends. The CDR3 sequence is 12 residues long. Germline V lookup: CDR1 MDHEN, CDR2 SYDVKM. The chain's CDR3 is CAAREFTDTQYF. The CDR3 DNA is TGTGCCGCTAGGGAGTTTACAGATACGCAGTATTTT.

This sequence joins TRBV2 and TRBJ1-1; TRBD1 matches at 9 bases. V was clipped by 6 bases and J by 4 bases; unmatched bases: 3. The CDR3 contains 13 residues. The germline V gene encodes CDR1 SNHLY and CDR2 FYNNEI. The CDR3 spells CASSDRGFTEAFF. CDR3 DNA sequence: TGTGCCAGCAGCGACAGGGGGTTCACTGAAGCTTTCTTT.

This clone came up once. V and J are TRBV27 and TRBJ1-2, with TRBD1 matching 10 bases. CDR1 is MNHEY and CDR2 is SMNVEV in the germline V gene (reference sequence). CDR3 length: 13 residues. Unmatched junction bases numbered 2, after V lost 6 bases and J lost 4 bases. The chain's CDR3 is CASRRQGAYGYTF. The CDR3 nucleotides read TGTGCCAGCAGACGACAGGGGGCCTATGGCTACACCTTC.

The chain couples TRBV10-3 to TRBJ2-5, with 8 bases fitting TRBD1. This CDR3 is built from 14 residues. CDR1 is ENHRY and CDR2 is SYGVKD in the germline V gene. V shed 11 bases, J shed 3 bases, and the junction held 11 bases outside the gene matches. The CDR3 nucleotides are TGTGCCGCCGGACAGGGCCACGGCGAAGAGACCCAGTACTTC. It translates to CAAGQGHGEETQYF.

V and J are TRBV27 and TRBJ2-7, with 7 positions matching TRBD2. The CDR3 is 14 amino acids. The V segment lost 4 bases and the J segment 3 bases; nucleotides outside the gene matches: 6. Germline loops: CDR1 MNHEY, CDR2 SMNVEV (reference sequence). CDR3 sequence: CASSSGLDHYEQYF. The CDR3, as DNA: TGTGCCAGCAGTTCCGGACTAGATCACTACGAGCAGTACTTC.

The chain carries TRBV6-5 and TRBJ2-7, with TRBD2 as a possible D gene (6 bases). Trimming took off 2 bases at V and 3 bases at J, with 14 bases between the two ends. Germline V gives CDR1 MNHEY, CDR2 SVGAGI. This CDR3 has 15 amino acids. This CDR3 reads CASSYGLGLFYEQYF. For the CDR3, the DNA is TGTGCCAGCAGTTACGGGTTGGGACTTTTCTACGAGCAGTACTTC.

This chain links TRBV5-1 with TRBJ1-2, with TRBD1 as a possible D gene (6 bases). V was shortened by 3 bases and J by 2 bases, with 8 bases between the two germline ends. CDR3 length: 13 residues. CDR1 SGHRS and CDR2 YFSETQ come from the germline V gene. This chain's CDR3 is CASSSGQNYGYTF. As DNA, the CDR3 is TGCGCCAGCAGCTCAGGACAGAACTATGGCTACACCTTC. Supplemented by reference TRBV5-1 and TRBJ1-2, the full variable domain reads KAGVTQTPRYLIKTRGQQVTLSCSPISGHRSVSWYQQTPGQGLQFLFEYFSETQRNKGNFPGRFSGRQFSNSRSEMNVSTLELGDSALYLCASSSGQNYGYTFGSGTRLTVV.

This clone appeared a single time. The chain employs TRBV5-8 and TRBJ2-1; tentative D call: TRBD1 (6 bases). Germline V gene sequence: CDR1 SGHTS, CDR2 YDEGEE. This CDR3 spans 16 amino acids. V was shortened by 4 bases and J by 4 bases, with 18 bases between the two germline ends. The CDR3 bases are TGTGCCAGCAGCCATACAGGGCGAGTTTCTTACAATGAGCAGTTCTTC. The encoded protein is CASSHTGRVSYNEQFF.

The genes are TRBV6-1 and TRBJ2-1; 11 bases are a match to TRBD1. Germline loops: CDR1 MNHNS, CDR2 SASEGT. This CDR3 contains 16 residues. V lost 3 bases and J lost 6; bases outside the gene matches: 7. The CDR3 DNA follows: TGTGCCAGCAGTGAGGACAGGGGGCGCCCCGGCAATGAGCAGTTCTTC. Translating gives CASSEDRGRPGNEQFF.

This chain connects TRBV23-1 to TRBJ1-5; TRBD1 matches 8 bases. TRBV23-1 is flagged as an ORF with uncertain function. The CDR3 has 15 amino acids. Germline trimming cut 1 base from V and 7 bases from J; bases unmatched to any gene: 6. The DNA for the CDR3 is TGCGCCAGCAGTCAATGGACAGGGAGGCGGCAGCCCCAGCATTTT. The encoded protein is CASSQWTGRRQPQHF.

Concerning this clone itself: At one end the junction does not follow the germline gene, possibly because of a read error. V and J are TRBV27 and TRBJ2-6, with 7 bases aligning to TRBD2. CDR1 MNHEY and CDR2 SMNVEV come from the germline V gene (reference sequence). The CDR3 totals 18 residues. CDR3 protein: CASSLWGGTYSGANVLTF. The CDR3 DNA reads as TGTGCCAGCAGTTTATGGGGGGGGACCTACTCTGGGGCCAACGTGCTGACTTTC.